The 3 T cell receptor beta chains below all came from one sample that was sequenced in a study of a mutant IDH1 vaccine in newly diagnosed glioma (dated by TCRdb to about 2021). Reading the label with the study, this specimen's time point is: week 35, safety follow-up. Each vaccine dose was 300 ug of a 20-mer mutant IDH1 peptide in Montanide, given subcutaneously with topical imiquimod. No cognate antigen is known for these TCRs. The protocol used for the library was the immunoSEQ multiplex PCR assay. What TCRdb holds here is the immuneACCESS table cut down to in-frame rearrangements. Part of the clones is not present; checked against another copy, under half of the missing clones reflect an unresolved V gene, and the others are unexplained. The sample table records around 45,000 clones; 70% to 90% of these occur just once. The top ten constitute 4.5% to 6% of the sample. Source: PBMCs, taken from a glioma patient whose treatment included an IDH1 peptide vaccine. These receptors were taken from a middle-aged woman with glioma.

This clone was seen a handful of times. This chain joins TRBV30 and TRBJ1-1; no clear D gene. The V and J ends lost 2 bases and 0 bases respectively, with 7 bases between them. There are 13 residues in the CDR3. Germline values: CDR1 GTSNPN, CDR2 SVGIG (reference sequence). DNA of the CDR3: TGTGCCTGGAGTAAGGTAATGAACACTGAAGCTTTCTTT. This translates into CAWSKVMNTEAFF.

The rearrangement uses TRBV28 and TRBJ2-7, with D uncertain. Trimming removed 2 bases from V and 4 bases from J, with 12 bases in between. The CDR3 runs 14 residues. Germline values: CDR1 MDHEN, CDR2 SYDVKM. Here the CDR3 DNA reads TGTGCCAGCAGTTTAGGGTCAGATAGATACGAGCAGTACTTC. This sequence encodes CASSLGSDRYEQYF.

V and J are TRBV25-1 and TRBJ1-4; D possibly corresponds to TRBD1 (5 bases). The germline V and J ends were trimmed by 4 bases and 4 bases, with 10 bases remaining between them. Per germline, CDR1 MGHDK and CDR2 SYGVNS. There are 14 residues in the CDR3. The CDR3 DNA sequence: TGTGCCAGCAGTGGGGGCAGAGTTAATGAAAAACTGTTTTTT. It codes for CASSGGRVNEKLFF.